This T cell receptor beta chain was sequenced during a study of blood T cell repertoires in COVID-19. Clones were read by immunoSEQ multiplex PCR, and TCRdb kept only the in-frame ones, dropping some. In the table there are about 70,000 clones, around 87% of which are singletons. The V end lost 2 bases, the J end lost 7 bases, and 9 bases lay between the germline ends. This CDR3 contains 14 residues. CDR1 LGHNT and CDR2 FRNRAP come from the germline V gene. This sequence originates from a young woman with acute or convalescent COVID-19. Sequencing input: peripheral blood. This sequence joins TRBV12-5 and TRBJ1-6, with D possibly matching TRBD1 (6 bases). The chain's CDR3 is CASGLQGLNSPLHF. The CDR3 nucleotides are TGTGCTAGTGGTTTGCAGGGGCTAAATTCACCCCTCCACTTT.